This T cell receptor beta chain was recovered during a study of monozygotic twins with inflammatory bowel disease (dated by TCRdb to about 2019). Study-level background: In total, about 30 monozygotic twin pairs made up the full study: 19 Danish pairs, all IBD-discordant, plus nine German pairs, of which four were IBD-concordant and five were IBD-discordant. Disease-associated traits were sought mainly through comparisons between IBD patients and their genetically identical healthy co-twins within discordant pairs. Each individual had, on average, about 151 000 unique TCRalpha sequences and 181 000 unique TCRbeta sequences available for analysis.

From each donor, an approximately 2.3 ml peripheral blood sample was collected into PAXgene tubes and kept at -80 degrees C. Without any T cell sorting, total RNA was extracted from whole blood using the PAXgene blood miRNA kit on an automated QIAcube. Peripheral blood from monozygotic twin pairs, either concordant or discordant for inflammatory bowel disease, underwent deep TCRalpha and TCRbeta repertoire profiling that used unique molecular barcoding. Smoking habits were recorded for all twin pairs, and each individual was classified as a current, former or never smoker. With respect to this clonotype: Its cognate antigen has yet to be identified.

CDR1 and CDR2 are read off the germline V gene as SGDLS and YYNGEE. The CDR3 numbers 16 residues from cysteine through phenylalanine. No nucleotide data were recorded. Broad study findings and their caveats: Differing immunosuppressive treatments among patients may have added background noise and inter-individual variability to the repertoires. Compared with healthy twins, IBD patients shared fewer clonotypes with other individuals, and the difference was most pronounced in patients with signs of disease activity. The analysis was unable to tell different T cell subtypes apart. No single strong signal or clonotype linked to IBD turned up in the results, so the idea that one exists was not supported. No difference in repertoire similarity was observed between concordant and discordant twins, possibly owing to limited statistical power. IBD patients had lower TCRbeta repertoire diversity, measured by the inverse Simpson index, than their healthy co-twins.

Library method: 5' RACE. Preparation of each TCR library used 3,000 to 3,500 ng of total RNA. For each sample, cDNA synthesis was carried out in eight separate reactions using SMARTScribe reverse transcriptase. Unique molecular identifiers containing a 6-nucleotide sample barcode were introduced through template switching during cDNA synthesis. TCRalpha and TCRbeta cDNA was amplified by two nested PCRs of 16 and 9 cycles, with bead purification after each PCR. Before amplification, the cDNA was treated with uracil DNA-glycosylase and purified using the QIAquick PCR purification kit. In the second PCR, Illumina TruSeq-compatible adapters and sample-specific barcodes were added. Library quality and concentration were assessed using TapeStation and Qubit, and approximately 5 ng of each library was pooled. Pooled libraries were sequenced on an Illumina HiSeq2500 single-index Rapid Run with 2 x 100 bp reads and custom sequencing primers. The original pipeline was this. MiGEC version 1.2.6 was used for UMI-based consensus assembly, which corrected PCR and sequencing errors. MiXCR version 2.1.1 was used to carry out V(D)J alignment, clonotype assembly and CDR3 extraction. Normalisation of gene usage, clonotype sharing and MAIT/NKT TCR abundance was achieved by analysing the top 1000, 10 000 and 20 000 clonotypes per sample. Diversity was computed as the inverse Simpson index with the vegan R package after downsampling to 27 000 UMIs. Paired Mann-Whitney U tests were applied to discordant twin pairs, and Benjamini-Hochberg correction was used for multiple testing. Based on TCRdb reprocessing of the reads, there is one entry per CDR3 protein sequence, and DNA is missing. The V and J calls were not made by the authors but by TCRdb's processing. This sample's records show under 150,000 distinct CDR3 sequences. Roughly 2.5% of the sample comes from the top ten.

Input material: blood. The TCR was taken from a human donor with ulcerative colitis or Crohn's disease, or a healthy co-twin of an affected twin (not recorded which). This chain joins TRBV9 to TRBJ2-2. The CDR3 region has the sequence CASSVDLRPDTGELFF.